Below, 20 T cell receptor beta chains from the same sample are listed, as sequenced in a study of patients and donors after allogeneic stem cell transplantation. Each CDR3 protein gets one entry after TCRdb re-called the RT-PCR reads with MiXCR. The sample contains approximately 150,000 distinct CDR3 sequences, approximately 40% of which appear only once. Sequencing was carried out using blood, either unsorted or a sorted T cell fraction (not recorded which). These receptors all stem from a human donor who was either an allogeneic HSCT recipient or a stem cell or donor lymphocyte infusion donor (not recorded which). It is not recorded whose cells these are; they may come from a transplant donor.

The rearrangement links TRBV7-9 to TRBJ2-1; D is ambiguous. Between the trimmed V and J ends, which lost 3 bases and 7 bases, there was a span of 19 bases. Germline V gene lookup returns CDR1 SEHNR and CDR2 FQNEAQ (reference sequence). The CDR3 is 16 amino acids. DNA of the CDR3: TGTGCCAGCAGCTTCTCCCCCGGGCTCGGTACGAATGAGCAGTTCTTC. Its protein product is CASSFSPGLGTNEQFF.

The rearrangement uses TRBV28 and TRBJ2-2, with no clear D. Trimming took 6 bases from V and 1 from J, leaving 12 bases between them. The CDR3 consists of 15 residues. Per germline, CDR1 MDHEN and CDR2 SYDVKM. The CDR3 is CASSPVVLNTGELFF. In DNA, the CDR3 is TGTGCCAGCAGCCCAGTGGTCCTGAACACCGGGGAGCTGTTTTTT.

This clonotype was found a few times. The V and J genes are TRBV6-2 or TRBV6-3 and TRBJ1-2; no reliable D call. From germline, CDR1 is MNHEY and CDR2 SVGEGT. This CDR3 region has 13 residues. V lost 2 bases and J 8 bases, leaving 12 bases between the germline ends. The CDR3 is CASSYVTSLGYTF. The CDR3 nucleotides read TGTGCCAGCAGTTACGTGACGAGTCTCGGCTACACCTTC.

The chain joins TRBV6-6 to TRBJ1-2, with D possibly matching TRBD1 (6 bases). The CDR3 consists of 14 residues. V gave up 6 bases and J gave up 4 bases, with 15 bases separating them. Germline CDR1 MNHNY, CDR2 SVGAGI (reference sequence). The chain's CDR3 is CASRDLRGPYGYTF. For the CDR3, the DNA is TGTGCCAGCAGGGACCTCCGGGGGCCCTATGGCTACACCTTC.

The CDR3: CASSSLTGGDSPLHF. The CDR3 DNA reads TGTGCCAGCAGCTCCTTAACAGGGGGGGATTCACCCCTCCACTTT. This sequence joins TRBV7-9 and TRBJ1-6; 8 nucleotides line up with TRBD1. After removal of 4 bases from V and 8 bases from J, the junction contained 7 bases not matched to a gene. The V gene's germline CDR1 is SEHNR and CDR2 FQNEAQ (reference sequence). The CDR3 covers 15 residues.

The CDR3 spells CASSHPHRFDTEAFF. The CDR3 nucleotides are TGTGCCAGCAGCCACCCACACCGATTCGACACTGAAGCTTTCTTT. The rearrangement links TRBV4-2 to TRBJ1-1, with unresolved D. The V and J ends lost 3 bases and 3 bases respectively, with 14 bases between them. The CDR3 loop spans 15 amino acids. The V gene's germline CDR1 is LGHNA and CDR2 YNFKEQ.

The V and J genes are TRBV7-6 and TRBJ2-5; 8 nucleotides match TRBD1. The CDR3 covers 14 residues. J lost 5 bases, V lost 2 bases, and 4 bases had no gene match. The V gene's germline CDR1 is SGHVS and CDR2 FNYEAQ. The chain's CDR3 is CASSLQGAWETQYF. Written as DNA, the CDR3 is TGTGCCAGCAGCTTACAGGGGGCTTGGGAGACCCAGTACTTC.

CDR3 amino acids: CASSLKESAPLHF. The CDR3 DNA reads as TGTGCCAGCAGCTTAAAGGAGTCCGCCCCCCTCCACTTT. This rearrangement joins TRBV11-2 to TRBJ1-6, with unresolved D. Trimming pared 2 bases from V and 13 bases from J, leaving 12 bases between. In germline, CDR1 is SGHAT, CDR2 FQNNGV. CDR3 length: 13 amino acids.

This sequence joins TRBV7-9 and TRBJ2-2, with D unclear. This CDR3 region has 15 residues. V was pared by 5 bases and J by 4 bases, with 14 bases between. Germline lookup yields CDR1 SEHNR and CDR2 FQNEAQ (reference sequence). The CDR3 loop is CASSQTGFGTGELFF. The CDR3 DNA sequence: TGTGCCAGCAGCCAGACCGGGTTCGGCACCGGGGAGCTGTTTTTT.

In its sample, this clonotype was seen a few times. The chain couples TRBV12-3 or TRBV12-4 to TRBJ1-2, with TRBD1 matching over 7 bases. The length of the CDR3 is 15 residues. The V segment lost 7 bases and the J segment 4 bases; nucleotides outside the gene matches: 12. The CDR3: CASNLGRTGSYGYTF. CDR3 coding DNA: TGTGCCAGCAACCTCGGCCGGACAGGTTCCTATGGCTACACCTTC.

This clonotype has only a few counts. CDR3 coding DNA: TGCAGCGTTGAGGCCCGGGACAGGGTCACTGAAGCTTTCTTT. As protein: CSVEARDRVTEAFF. The V call is TRBV29-1, the J call TRBJ1-1; 9 bases map to TRBD1. Looked up from germline, CDR1 is SQVTM and CDR2 is ANQGSEA. The CDR3 spans 14 residues. V trimming: 3 bases; J trimming: 4 bases; junction bases outside the gene matches: 6.

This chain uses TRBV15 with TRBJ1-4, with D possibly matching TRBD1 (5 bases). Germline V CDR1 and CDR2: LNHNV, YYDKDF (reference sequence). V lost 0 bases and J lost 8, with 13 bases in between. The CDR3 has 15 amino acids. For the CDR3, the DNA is TGTGCCACCAGCAGAGATAGCAGGGCCCAGGAAAAACTGTTTTTT. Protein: CATSRDSRAQEKLFF.

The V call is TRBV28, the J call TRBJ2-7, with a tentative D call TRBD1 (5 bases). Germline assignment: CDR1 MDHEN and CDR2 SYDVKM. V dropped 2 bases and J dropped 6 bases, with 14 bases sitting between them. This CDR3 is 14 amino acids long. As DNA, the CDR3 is TGTGCCAGCAGTTTACAGGGAAGTGGGCGCGAGCAGTACGTC. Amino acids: CASSLQGSGREQYV.

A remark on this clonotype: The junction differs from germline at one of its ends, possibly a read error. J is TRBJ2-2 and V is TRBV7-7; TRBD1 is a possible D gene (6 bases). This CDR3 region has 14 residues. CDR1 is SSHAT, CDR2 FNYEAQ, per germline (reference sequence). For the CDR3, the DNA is TGTGCTAGCACAACAGGGATGAACACCGGGGAGCTGTTTTTT. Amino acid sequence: CASTTGMNTGELFF.

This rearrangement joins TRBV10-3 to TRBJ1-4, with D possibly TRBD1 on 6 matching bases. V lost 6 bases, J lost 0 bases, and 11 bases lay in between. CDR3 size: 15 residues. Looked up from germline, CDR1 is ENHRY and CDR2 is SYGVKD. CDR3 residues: CAISEGGSTNEKLFF. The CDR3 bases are TGTGCCATCAGCGAGGGGGGTTCAACTAATGAAAAACTGTTTTTT.

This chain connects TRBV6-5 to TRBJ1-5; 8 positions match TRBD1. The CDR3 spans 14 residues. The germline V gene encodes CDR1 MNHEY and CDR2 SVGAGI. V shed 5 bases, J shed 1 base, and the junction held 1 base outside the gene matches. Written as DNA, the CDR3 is TGTGCCAGCAGTCAGGGGGCGAGCAATCAGCCCCAGCATTTT. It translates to CASSQGASNQPQHF.

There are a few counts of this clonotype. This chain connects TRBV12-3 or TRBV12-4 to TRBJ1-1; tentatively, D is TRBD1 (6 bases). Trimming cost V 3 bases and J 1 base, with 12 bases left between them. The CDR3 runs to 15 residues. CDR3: CASSFSGVGNTEAFF. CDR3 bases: TGTGCCAGCAGTTTTTCAGGGGTTGGGAACACTGAAGCTTTCTTT.

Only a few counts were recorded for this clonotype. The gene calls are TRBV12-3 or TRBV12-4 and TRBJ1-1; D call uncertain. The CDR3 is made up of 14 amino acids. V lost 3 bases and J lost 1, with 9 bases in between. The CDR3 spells CASSFRLRNTEAFF. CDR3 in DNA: TGTGCCAGCAGTTTTCGGCTGAGGAACACTGAAGCTTTCTTT.

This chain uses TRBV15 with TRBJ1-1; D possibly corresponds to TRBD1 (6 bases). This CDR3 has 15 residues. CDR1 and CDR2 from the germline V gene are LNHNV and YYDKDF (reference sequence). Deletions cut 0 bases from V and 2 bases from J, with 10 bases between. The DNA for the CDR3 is TGTGCCACCAGCAGAGAACAGGGTCTTAACACTGAAGCTTTCTTT. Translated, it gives CATSREQGLNTEAFF.

The CDR3 loop is CASSPGGWGGELFF. DNA for the CDR3: TGTGCCAGCAGTCCAGGGGGCTGGGGCGGGGAGCTGTTTTTT. The V gene is TRBV12-3 or TRBV12-4, the J gene TRBJ2-2, with 8 bases lining up with TRBD1. V was pared by 5 bases and J by 7 bases, with 6 bases of the junction left unmatched. CDR3 length: 14 amino acids.